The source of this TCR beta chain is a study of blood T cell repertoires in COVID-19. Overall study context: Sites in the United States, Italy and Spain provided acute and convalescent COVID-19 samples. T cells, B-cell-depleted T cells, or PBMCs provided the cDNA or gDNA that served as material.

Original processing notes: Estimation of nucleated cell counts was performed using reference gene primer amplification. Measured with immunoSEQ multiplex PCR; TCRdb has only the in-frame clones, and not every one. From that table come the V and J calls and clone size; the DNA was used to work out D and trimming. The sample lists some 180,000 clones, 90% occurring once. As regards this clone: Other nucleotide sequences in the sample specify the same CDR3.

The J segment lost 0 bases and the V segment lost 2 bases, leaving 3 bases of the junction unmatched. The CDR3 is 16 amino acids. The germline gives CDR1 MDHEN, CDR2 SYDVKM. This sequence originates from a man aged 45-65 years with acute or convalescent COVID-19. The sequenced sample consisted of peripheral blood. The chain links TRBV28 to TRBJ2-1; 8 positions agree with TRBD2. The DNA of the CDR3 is TGTGCCAGCAGTTTACGGGGGGGGAGCTCCTACAATGAGCAGTTCTTC. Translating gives CASSLRGGSSYNEQFF.